These T cell receptor beta chains were read from a single sample in a study of T cells in Graves' hyperthyroidism and ophthalmopathy. TCRdb re-analysed the multiplex PCR reads in MiXCR, keeping a single row per CDR3 protein. The data hold 500,000 to 600,000 distinct CDR3 sequences, with about a sixth observed a single time. The sample taken for sequencing was blood. These receptors all come from a woman younger than 30 with Graves' hyperthyroidism. The CDR3 runs from the conserved cysteine through the conserved F or W. Each record gives: clone size, V gene, J gene, D gene, CDR3 protein, CDR3 DNA. D genes are given only for firm matches. Only part of the rows carry a size: once, few, many, or a class if the clone is expanded.

abundance: few
v_gene: TRBV19
j_gene: TRBJ1-2
d_gene: .
CDR3aa: CASSMGQGVRGYTF
CDR3nt: TGTGCCAGTAGTATGGGGCAGGGAGTGAGGGGCTACACCTTC

abundance: many
v_gene: TRBV12-3/TRBV12-4
j_gene: TRBJ1-1
d_gene: .
CDR3aa: CASSSVGLNTEAFF
CDR3nt: TGTGCCAGCAGTTCGGTGGGATTGAACACTGAAGCTTTCTTT

abundance: many
v_gene: TRBV9
j_gene: TRBJ2-7
d_gene: .
CDR3aa: CASSVEGDEQYF
CDR3nt: TGTGCCAGCAGCGTAGAAGGGGACGAGCAGTACTTC

abundance: many
v_gene: TRBV12-3/TRBV12-4
j_gene: TRBJ2-3
d_gene: .
CDR3aa: CASTLRRGLSTDTQYF
CDR3nt: TGTGCCAGCACTTTAAGACGGGGTCTCAGCACAGATACGCAGTATTTT

abundance: many
v_gene: TRBV2
j_gene: TRBJ2-6
d_gene: .
CDR3aa: CASSEGSSGANVLTF
CDR3nt: TGTGCCAGCAGTGAGGGCAGCTCTGGGGCCAACGTCCTGACTTTC

abundance: .
v_gene: TRBV11-2
j_gene: TRBJ2-2
d_gene: .
CDR3aa: CASSWMWENGAGELFF
CDR3nt: TGTGCCAGCAGCTGGATGTGGGAGAACGGGGCCGGGGAGCTGTTTTTT

abundance: few
v_gene: TRBV24-1
j_gene: TRBJ2-5
d_gene: .
CDR3aa: CATSDLGQNQETQYF
CDR3nt: TGTGCCACCAGTGACTTGGGACAAAATCAAGAGACCCAGTACTTC

abundance: many
v_gene: TRBV7-8
j_gene: TRBJ1-5
d_gene: .
CDR3aa: CASSPRHKTDIDQPQHF
CDR3nt: TGTGCCAGCAGCCCCCGGCATAAGACGGATATCGATCAGCCCCAGCATTTT

abundance: many
v_gene: TRBV28
j_gene: TRBJ1-6
d_gene: .
CDR3aa: CASSLRKSSYNSPLHF
CDR3nt: TGTGCCAGCAGTTTACGGAAGAGCTCCTATAATTCACCCCTCCACTTT

abundance: few
v_gene: TRBV19
j_gene: TRBJ1-2
d_gene: .
CDR3aa: CASRVQAAYGYTF
CDR3nt: TGTGCCAGTAGGGTACAGGCTGCCTATGGCTACACCTTC

abundance: .
v_gene: TRBV5-1
j_gene: TRBJ2-5
d_gene: .
CDR3aa: CASSSGLETQYF
CDR3nt: TGCGCCAGCTCGTCCGGGTTAGAGACCCAGTACTTC

abundance: many
v_gene: TRBV5-6
j_gene: TRBJ2-3
d_gene: TRBD1
CDR3aa: CASSPGQGADTQYF
CDR3nt: TGTGCCAGCAGCCCGGGACAGGGAGCAGATACGCAGTATTTT

abundance: few
v_gene: TRBV6-5
j_gene: TRBJ2-2
d_gene: TRBD2
CDR3aa: CASSYPLAGTHQRNTGELFF
CDR3nt: TGTGCCAGCAGTTATCCTTTAGCGGGAACACATCAGAGAAACACCGGGGAGCTGTTTTTT

abundance: .
v_gene: TRBV9
j_gene: TRBJ1-6
d_gene: TRBD1
CDR3aa: CASSVRDSGSPLHF
CDR3nt: TGTGCCAGCAGCGTGAGGGACAGTGGTTCACCCCTCCACTTT

abundance: few
v_gene: TRBV6-2/TRBV6-3
j_gene: TRBJ1-5
d_gene: .
CDR3aa: CASSATEISQPQHF
CDR3nt: TGTGCCAGCAGTGCGACGGAGATTTCTCAGCCCCAGCATTTT

abundance: few
v_gene: TRBV5-1
j_gene: TRBJ2-4
d_gene: .
CDR3aa: CASSAPQGAKNIQYF
CDR3nt: TGCGCCAGCAGCGCACCACAGGGAGCCAAAAACATTCAGTACTTC

abundance: .
v_gene: TRBV11-2
j_gene: TRBJ2-1
d_gene: TRBD2
CDR3aa: CASSPRSSGGLYNEQFF
CDR3nt: TGTGCCAGCAGCCCCCGGTCTAGCGGGGGGCTATACAATGAGCAGTTCTTC

abundance: many
v_gene: TRBV28
j_gene: TRBJ2-7
d_gene: TRBD2
CDR3aa: CASRGAQRGGYEQYF
CDR3nt: TGTGCCAGCAGGGGCGCCCAGCGGGGGGGCTACGAGCAGTACTTC

abundance: .
v_gene: TRBV20-1
j_gene: TRBJ2-3
d_gene: .
CDR3aa: CSARAGEGSSTDTQYF
CDR3nt: TGCAGTGCTAGGGCAGGGGAGGGTTCTAGCACAGATACGCAGTATTTT

abundance: .
v_gene: TRBV4-3
j_gene: TRBJ2-3
d_gene: .
CDR3aa: CASSPEGLQAQDTQYF
CDR3nt: TGCGCCAGCAGCCCAGAAGGTTTGCAGGCCCAGGATACGCAGTATTTT